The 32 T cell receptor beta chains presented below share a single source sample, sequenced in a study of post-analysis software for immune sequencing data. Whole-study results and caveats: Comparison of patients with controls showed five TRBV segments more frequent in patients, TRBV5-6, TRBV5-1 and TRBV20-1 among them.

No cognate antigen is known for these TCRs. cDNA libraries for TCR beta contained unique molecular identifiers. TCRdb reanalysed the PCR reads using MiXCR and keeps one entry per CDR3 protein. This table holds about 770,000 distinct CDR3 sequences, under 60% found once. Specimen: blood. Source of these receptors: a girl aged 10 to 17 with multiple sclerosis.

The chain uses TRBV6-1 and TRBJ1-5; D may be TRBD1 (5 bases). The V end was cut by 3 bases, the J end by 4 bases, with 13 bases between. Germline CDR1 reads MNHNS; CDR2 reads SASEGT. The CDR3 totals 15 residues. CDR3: CASSEGPKGNQPQHF. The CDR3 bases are TGTGCCAGCAGTGAGGGGCCGAAAGGTAATCAGCCCCAGCATTTT.

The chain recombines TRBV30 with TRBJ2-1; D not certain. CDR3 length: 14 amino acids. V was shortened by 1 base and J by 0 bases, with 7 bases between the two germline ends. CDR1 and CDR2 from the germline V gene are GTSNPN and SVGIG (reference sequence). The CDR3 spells CAWSGQSSYNEQFF. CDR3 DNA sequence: TGTGCCTGGAGTGGGCAAAGCTCCTACAATGAGCAGTTCTTC.

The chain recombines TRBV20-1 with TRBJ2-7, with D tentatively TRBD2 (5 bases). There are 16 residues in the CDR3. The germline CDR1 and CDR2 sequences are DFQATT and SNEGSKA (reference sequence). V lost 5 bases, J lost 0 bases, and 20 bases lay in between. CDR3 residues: CSAAFVEVQSSYEQYF. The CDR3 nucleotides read TGCAGTGCTGCCTTCGTGGAGGTACAGAGCTCCTACGAGCAGTACTTC.

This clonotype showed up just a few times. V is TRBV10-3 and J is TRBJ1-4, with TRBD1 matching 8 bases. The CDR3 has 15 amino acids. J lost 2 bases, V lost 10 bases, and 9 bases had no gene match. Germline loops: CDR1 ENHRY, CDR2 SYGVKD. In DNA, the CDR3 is TGTGCCACCCGACACCGACAGGGGACTAATGAAAAACTGTTTTTT. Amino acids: CATRHRQGTNEKLFF.

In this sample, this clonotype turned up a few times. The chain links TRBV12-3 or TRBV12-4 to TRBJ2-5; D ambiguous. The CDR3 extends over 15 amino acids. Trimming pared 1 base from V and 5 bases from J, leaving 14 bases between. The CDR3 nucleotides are TGTGCCAGCAGTTTAGTAGGCCTGCCGGGCGAGACCCAGTACTTC. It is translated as CASSLVGLPGETQYF.

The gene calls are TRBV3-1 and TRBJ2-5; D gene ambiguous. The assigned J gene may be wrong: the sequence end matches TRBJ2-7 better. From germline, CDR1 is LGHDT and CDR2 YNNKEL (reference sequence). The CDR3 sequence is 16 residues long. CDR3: CASSQEFRSLIHEQYF. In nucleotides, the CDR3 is TGTGCCAGCAGCCAAGAGTTTCGCTCCTTGATCCACGAGCAGTACTTC.

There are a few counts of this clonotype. DNA for the CDR3: TGTGCCAGCAGCGTAGAAGGGGAGAATGAAAAACTGTTTTTT. Translating it yields CASSVEGENEKLFF. The chain employs TRBV9 and TRBJ1-4; maybe TRBD1 (5 bases). Germline V CDR1 and CDR2: SGDLS, YYNGEE. The CDR3 extends over 14 amino acids. Trimming left V 0 bases short and J 5 bases short, with 8 bases between.

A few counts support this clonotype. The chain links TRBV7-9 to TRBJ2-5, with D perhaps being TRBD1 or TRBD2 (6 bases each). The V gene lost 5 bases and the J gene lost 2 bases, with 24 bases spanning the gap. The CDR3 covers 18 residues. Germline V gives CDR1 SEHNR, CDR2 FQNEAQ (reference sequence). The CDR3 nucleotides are TGTGCCAGCAGCCCCAAGGGGGGTAGCCCGGAACCTCAAGAGACCCAGTACTTC. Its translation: CASSPKGGSPEPQETQYF.

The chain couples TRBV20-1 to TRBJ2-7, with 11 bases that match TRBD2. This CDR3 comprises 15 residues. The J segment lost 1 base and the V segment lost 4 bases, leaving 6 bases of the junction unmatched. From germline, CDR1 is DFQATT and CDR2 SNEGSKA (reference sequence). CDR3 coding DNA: TGCAGTGCTATGAGGCTAGCGGGAGGTTCCTACGAGCAGTACTTC. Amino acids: CSAMRLAGGSYEQYF.

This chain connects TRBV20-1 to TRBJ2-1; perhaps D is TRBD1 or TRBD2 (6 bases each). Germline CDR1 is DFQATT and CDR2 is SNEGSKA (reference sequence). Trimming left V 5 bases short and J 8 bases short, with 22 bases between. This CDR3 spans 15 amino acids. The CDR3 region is CSAEGGSSVGDEQFF. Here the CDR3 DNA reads TGCAGTGCTGAGGGGGGCTCGTCGGTGGGAGATGAGCAGTTCTTC.

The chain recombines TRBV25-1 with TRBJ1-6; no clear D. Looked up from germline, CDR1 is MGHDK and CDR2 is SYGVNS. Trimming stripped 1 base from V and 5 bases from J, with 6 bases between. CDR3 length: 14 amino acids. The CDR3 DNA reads TGTGCCAGCAGTGAATTCGGGGATAATTCACCCCTCCACTTT. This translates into CASSEFGDNSPLHF.

In DNA form, the CDR3 reads TGCAGTGCTAACCCTCCGGGAGCGTATGGTGGCTACACCTTC. Its protein is CSANPPGAYGGYTF. This chain uses TRBV20-1 with TRBJ1-2; no firm D call. The CDR3 covers 14 residues. V lost 4 bases and J lost 7, with 19 bases in between. Germline-derived CDR1 and CDR2 are DFQATT and SNEGSKA (reference sequence).

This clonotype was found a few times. Here the CDR3 DNA reads TGTGCCAGCAGCTTAGGGGGTTCTTCGGGACTAGCTGGCTACGAGCAGTACTTC. It codes for CASSLGGSSGLAGYEQYF. This chain links TRBV7-2 with TRBJ2-7; 9 positions match TRBD2. V shed 1 base and J 3 bases; nucleotides not matched to a gene: 13. Germline V gene lookup returns CDR1 SGHTA and CDR2 FQGNSA. The CDR3 is 18 residues long.

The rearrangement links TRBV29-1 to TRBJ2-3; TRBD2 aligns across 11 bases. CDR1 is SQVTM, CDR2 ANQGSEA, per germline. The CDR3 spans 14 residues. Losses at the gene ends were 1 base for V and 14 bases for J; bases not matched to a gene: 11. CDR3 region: CSVEGQLAGERRYF. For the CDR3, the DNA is TGCAGCGTTGAAGGACAACTAGCGGGAGAGCGAAGGTATTTT.

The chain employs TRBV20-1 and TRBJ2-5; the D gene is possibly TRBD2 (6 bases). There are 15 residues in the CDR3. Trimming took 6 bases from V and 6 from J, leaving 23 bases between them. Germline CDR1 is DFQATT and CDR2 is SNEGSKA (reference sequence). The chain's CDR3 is CSAAKGPGGGKTQYF. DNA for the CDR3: TGCAGTGCCGCTAAGGGTCCCGGGGGTGGAAAGACCCAGTACTTC.

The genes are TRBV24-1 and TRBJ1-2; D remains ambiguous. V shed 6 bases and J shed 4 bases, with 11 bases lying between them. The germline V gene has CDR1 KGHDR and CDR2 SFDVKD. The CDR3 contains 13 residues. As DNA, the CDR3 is TGTGCCACCAGTCCGGCAGCCTCCTATGGCTACACCTTC. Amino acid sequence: CATSPAASYGYTF.

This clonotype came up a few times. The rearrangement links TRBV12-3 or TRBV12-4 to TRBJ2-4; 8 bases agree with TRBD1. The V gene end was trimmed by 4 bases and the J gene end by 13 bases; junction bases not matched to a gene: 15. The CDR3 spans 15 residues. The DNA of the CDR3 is TGTGCCAGCAGTTCGCACAGGGACAGGCCAAGGGCCCAGTACTTC. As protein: CASSSHRDRPRAQYF.

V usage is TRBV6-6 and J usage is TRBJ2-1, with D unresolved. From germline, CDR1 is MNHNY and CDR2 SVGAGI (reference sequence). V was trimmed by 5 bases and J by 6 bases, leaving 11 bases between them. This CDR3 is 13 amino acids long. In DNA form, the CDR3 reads TGTGCCAGCAGTATAGGCCTCTGCAATGAGCAGTTCTTC. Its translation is CASSIGLCNEQFF.

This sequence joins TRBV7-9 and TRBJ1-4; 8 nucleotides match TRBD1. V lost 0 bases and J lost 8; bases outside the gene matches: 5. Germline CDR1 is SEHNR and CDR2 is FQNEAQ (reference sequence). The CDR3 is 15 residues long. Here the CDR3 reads CASSLAVRGREKLFF. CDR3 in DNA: TGTGCCAGCAGCTTAGCAGTCAGGGGGCGCGAAAAACTGTTTTTT.

The CDR3 sequence: CASSPYGRADGQYF. The CDR3 DNA follows: TGTGCCAGCAGCCCCTATGGGAGGGCGGACGGGCAGTACTTC. The V call is TRBV9, the J call TRBJ2-7, with TRBD2 identical over 7 bases. In germline, CDR1 is SGDLS, CDR2 YYNGEE. The J segment lost 9 bases and the V segment lost 4 bases, leaving 13 bases of the junction unmatched. There are 14 residues in the CDR3.

The CDR3 loop reads CASSFFNLEEQYF. The CDR3 DNA is TGTGCCAGCAGCTTTTTTAACTTGGAAGAGCAGTACTTC. The J gene is TRBJ2-1, the V gene TRBV7-9; D gene ambiguous. The tail of the sequence fits TRBJ2-7 better, so the J call may be wrong. Germline CDR1 SEHNR, CDR2 FQNEAQ (reference sequence). The CDR3 has 13 amino acids.

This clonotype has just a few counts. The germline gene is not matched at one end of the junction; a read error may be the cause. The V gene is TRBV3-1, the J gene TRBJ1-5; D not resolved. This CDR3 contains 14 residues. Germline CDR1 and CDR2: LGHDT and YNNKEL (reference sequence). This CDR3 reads CASTQGRGNQPQHF. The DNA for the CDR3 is TGTGCCAGCACCCAAGGTCGAGGCAATCAGCCCCAGCATTTT.

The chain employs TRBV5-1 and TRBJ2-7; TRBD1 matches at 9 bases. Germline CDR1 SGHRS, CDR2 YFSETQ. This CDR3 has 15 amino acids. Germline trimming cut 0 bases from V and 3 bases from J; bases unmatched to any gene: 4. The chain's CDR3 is CASSLASGQGYEQYF. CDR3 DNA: TGCGCCAGCAGCTTGGCTTCGGGACAGGGCTACGAGCAGTACTTC.

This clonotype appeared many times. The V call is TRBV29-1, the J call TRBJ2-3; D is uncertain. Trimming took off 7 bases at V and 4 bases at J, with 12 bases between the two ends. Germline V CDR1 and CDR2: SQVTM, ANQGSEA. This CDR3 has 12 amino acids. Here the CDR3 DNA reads TGCAGCGCTCAAGAGCCTGCAGATACGCAGTATTTT. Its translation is CSAQEPADTQYF.

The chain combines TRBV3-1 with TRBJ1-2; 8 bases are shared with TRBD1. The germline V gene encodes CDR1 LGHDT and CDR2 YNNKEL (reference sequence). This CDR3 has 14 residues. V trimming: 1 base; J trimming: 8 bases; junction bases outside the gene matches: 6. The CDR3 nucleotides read TGTGCCAGCAGCCAAGGGGACAGGTTGGAGGGCTACACCTTC. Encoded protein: CASSQGDRLEGYTF.

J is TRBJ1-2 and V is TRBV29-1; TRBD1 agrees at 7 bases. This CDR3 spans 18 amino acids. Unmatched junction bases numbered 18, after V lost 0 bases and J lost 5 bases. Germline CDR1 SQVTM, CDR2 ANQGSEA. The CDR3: CSVEEWAGTEEKTYGYTF. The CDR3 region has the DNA TGCAGCGTTGAAGAATGGGCAGGGACAGAGGAAAAAACGTATGGCTACACCTTC.

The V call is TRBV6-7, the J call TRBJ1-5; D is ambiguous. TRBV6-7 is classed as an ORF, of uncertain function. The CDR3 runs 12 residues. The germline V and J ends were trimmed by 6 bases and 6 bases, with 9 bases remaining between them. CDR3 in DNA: TGTGCCAGCAGCAGAATCGGTCAGCCCCAGCATTTT. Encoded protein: CASSRIGQPQHF.

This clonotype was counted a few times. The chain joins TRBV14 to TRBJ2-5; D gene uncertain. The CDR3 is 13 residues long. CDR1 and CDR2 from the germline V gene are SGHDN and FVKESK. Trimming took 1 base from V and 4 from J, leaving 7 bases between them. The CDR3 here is CASSQGATETQYF. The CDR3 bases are TGTGCCAGCAGCCAAGGAGCGACAGAGACCCAGTACTTC.

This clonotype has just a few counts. CDR3 nucleotide sequence: TGTGCCAGCAGCCCCCGAACAGGGAACGGCAATCAGCCCCAGCATTTT. Amino acids: CASSPRTGNGNQPQHF. The chain carries TRBV28 and TRBJ1-5, with a tentative D call TRBD1 (6 bases). V dropped 6 bases and J dropped 2 bases, with 17 bases sitting between them. Per the germline V gene, CDR1 is MDHEN and CDR2 is SYDVKM. The CDR3 runs 16 residues.

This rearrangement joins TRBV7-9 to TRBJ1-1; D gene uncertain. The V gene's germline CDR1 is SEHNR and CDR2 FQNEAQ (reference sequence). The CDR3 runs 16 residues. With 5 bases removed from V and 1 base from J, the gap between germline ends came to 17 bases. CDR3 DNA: TGTGCCAGCAGCACCACGTTGGAAAGATCGAACACTGAAGCTTTCTTT. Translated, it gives CASSTTLERSNTEAFF.

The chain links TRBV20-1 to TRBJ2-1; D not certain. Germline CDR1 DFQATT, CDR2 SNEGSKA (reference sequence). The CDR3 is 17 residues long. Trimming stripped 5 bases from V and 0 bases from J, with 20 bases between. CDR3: CSAPGSLIQDSYNEQFF. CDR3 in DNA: TGCAGTGCTCCTGGAAGTCTTATTCAGGACTCCTACAATGAGCAGTTCTTC.

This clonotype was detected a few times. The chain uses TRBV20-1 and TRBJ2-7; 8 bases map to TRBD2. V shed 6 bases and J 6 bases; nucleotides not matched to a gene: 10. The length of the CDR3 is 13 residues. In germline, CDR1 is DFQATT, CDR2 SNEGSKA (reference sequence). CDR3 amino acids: CSAAGTSDFEQYF. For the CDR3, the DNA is TGCAGTGCCGCCGGGACTAGTGATTTCGAGCAGTACTTC.